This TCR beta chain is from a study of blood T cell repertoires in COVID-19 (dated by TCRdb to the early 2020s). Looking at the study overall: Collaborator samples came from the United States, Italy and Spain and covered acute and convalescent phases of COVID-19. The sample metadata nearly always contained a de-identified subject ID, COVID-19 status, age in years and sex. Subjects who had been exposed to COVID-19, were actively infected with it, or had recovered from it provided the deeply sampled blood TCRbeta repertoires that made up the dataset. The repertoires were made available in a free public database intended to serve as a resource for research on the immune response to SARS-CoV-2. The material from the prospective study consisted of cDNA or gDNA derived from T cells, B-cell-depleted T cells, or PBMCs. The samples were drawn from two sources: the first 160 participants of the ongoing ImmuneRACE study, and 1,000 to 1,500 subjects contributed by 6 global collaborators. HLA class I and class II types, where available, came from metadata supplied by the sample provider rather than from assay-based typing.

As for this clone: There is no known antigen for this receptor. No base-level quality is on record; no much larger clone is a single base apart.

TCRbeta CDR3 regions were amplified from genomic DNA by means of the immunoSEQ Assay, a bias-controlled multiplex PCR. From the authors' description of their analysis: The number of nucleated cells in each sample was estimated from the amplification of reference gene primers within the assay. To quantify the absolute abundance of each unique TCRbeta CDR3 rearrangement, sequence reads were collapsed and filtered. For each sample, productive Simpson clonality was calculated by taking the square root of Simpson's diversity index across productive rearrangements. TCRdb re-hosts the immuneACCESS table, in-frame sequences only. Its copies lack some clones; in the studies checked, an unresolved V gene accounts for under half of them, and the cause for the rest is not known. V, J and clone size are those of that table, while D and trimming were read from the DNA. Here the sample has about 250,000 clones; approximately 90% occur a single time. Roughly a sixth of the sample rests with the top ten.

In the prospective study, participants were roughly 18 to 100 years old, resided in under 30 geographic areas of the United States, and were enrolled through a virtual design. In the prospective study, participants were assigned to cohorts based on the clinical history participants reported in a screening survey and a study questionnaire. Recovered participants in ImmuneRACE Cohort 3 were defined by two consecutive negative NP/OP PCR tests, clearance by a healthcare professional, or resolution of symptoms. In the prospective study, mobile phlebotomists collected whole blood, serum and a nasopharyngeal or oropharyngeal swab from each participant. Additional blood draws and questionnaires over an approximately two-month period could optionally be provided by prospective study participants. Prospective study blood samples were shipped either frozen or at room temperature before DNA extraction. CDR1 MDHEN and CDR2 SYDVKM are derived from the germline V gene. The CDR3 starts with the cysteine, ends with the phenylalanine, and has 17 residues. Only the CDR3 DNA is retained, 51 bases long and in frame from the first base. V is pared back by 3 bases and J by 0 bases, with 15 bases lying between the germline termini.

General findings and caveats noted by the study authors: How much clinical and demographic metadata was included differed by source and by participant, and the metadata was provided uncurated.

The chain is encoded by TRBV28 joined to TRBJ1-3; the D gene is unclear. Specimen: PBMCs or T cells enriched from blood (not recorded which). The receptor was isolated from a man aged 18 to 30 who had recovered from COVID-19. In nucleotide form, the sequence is TGTGCCAGCAGTTTCCCCCCCCAGTCTTACTCTGGAAACACCATATATTTT. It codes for CASSFPPQSYSGNTIYF. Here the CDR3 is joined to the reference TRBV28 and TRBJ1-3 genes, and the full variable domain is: DVKVTQSSRYLVKRTGEKVFLECVQDMDHENMFWYRQDPGLGLRLIYFSYDVKMKEKGDIPEGYSVSREKKERFSLILESASTNQTSMYLCASSFPPQSYSGNTIYFGEGSWLTVV.